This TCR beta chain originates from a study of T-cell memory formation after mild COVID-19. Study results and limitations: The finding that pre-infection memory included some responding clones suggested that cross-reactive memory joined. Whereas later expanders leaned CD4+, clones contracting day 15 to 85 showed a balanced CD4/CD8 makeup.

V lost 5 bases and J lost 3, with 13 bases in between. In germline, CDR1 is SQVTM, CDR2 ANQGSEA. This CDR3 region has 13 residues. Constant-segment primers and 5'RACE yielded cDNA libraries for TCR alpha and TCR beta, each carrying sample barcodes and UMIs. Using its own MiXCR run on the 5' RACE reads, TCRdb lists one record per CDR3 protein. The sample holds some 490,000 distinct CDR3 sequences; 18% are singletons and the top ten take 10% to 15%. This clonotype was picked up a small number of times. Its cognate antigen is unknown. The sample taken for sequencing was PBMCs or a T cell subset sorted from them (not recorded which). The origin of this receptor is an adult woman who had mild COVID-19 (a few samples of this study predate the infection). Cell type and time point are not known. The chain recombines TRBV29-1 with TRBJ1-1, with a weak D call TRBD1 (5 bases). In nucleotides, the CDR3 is TGCAGCGTTCCCGCTAAGGGGTACACTGAAGCTTTCTTT. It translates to CSVPAKGYTEAFF.